The present T cell receptor beta chain was sequenced within a study of blood T cell repertoires in COVID-19. Across the whole study: The samples span acute and convalescent COVID-19 from the United States, Italy and Spain.

The Seattle patients joined while their infection was active and were tracked longitudinally afterward. Germline V gene lookup returns CDR1 SQVTM and CDR2 ANQGSEA. V was clipped by 7 bases and J by 3 bases, with 15 bases between them. The CDR3 is 14 residues long. In the study's own analysis: Amplification from reference gene primers served as the basis for estimated nucleated cell counts. Assay: immunoSEQ multiplex PCR; the TCRdb copy retains only in-frame clones and omits some. V, J and clone size were drawn from that table, and D and trimming were deduced from the DNA. The data hold 350,000 or so clones, with approximately 89% observed a single time.

Sequencing used peripheral blood. The TCR sequence derives from a woman aged 55-75 years with COVID-19, enrolled during active disease. This sequence joins TRBV29-1 and TRBJ1-4; weak D call: TRBD1 (6 bases). The CDR3 DNA reads as TGCAGCGGACTGGGCCAGGGGCCTAATGAAAAACTGTTTTTT. Translating gives CSGLGQGPNEKLFF.